The source of this TCR beta chain is a study of patients and donors after allogeneic stem cell transplantation. TCRdb reanalysed the RT-PCR reads using MiXCR and keeps one entry per CDR3 protein. The sample has some 960,000 distinct CDR3 sequences; roughly 17% are singletons. The sequenced sample was blood, either unsorted or a sorted T cell fraction (not recorded which). This receptor was taken from a human donor who was either an allogeneic HSCT recipient or a stem cell or donor lymphocyte infusion donor (not recorded which). It is not recorded whose cells these are; they may come from a transplant donor.

The DNA for the CDR3 is TGTGCCAGCTCACGCAGACGGACTAGCGCGAAAGCCTACAATGAGCAGTTCTTC. Its translation: CASSRRRTSAKAYNEQFF. The chain carries TRBV18 and TRBJ2-1; 9 bases are shared with TRBD2. The CDR3 spans 18 residues. V shed 4 bases and J 2 bases; nucleotides not matched to a gene: 12. The germline V gene has CDR1 KGHSH and CDR2 LQKENI.